Sequencing of this T cell receptor (beta chain) was carried out in a study of blood T cells in healthy people across ages. Study-level background: Template switching captured about one barcoded beta molecule per two T cells.

Overall study findings and caveats: CMV infection status of these donors was not known.

This clonotype was recorded at least ten times. Its specificity is not known. For the second PCR, which ran for about 7 to 11 cycles, a sample-barcoded 5' primer and a J-beta primer mix were used. Unique molecular identifiers of 12 random nucleotides labeled each cDNA. Via MiXCR, TCRdb re-called the 5' RACE reads, giving one row per CDR3 protein. The sample has around 900,000 distinct CDR3 sequences; about 30% are singletons. Trimming removed 2 bases from V and 2 bases from J; junction bases left unmatched: 6. The CDR3 length is 16 residues. The germline CDR1 and CDR2 sequences are SGHRS and YFSETQ. The sequence came from a woman older than 75 in good health. The sample comprised blood. J is TRBJ2-3 and V is TRBV5-1, with 9 bases lining up with TRBD2. CDR3 region: CASSLRLAAYTDTQYF. For the CDR3, the DNA is TGCGCCAGCAGCTTACGACTAGCGGCCTACACAGATACGCAGTATTTT.